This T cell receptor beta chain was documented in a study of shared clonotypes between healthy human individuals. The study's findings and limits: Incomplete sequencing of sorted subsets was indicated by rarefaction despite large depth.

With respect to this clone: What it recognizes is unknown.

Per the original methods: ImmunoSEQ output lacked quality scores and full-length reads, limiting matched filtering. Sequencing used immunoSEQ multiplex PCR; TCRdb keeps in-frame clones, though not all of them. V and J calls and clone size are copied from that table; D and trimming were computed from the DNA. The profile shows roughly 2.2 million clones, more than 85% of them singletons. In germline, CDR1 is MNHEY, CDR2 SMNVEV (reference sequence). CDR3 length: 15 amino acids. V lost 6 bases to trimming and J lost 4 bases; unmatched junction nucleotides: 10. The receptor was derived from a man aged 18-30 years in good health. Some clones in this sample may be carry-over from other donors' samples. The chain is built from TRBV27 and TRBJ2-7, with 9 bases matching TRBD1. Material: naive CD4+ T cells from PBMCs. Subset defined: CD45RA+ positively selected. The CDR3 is CASRGRNRGPYEQYF. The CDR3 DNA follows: TGTGCCAGCAGGGGTAGAAACAGGGGGCCGTACGAGCAGTACTTC.